The 13 T cell receptor beta chains given below trace back to one sample, sequenced in a study of shared clonotypes between healthy human individuals. The data were produced by immunoSEQ multiplex PCR, yet TCRdb's version contains in-frame clones alone and is incomplete. The table lists approximately 350,000 clones, around 96% of them singletons, with 0.32% in the top ten. Sequenced sample: memory CD8+ T cells sorted from blood. Documented subset: CD45RO+ cells pooled with CCR7-negative TemRA cells. These receptors were obtained from a man under 40 in good health.

CDR3: CASSFNRNNIQYF. CDR3 sequence (DNA): TGTGCCAGCAGCTTTAACAGGAATAACATTCAGTACTTC. The gene calls are TRBV5-6 and TRBJ2-4, with D possibly matching TRBD1 (5 bases). Trimming took off 2 bases at V and 7 bases at J, with 10 bases between the two ends. The V gene's germline CDR1 is SGHDT and CDR2 YYEEEE. The CDR3 spans 13 residues.

V usage is TRBV4-2 and J usage is TRBJ1-4, with no clear D. Trimming removed 0 bases at V and 7 bases at J, with 12 bases between. The CDR3 contains 15 residues. Germline V gene lookup returns CDR1 LGHNA and CDR2 YNFKEQ. The CDR3 here is CASSQEGWEGEKLFF. CDR3 DNA: TGTGCCAGCAGCCAAGAGGGGTGGGAGGGTGAAAAACTGTTTTTT.

The V and J genes are TRBV19 and TRBJ1-2; D remains unclear. Deletions cut 6 bases from V and 4 bases from J, with 12 bases between. Germline CDR1 and CDR2: LNHDA and SQIVND (reference sequence). The CDR3 is made up of 13 amino acids. The CDR3 here is CASRKNGVYGYTF. In nucleotides, the CDR3 is TGTGCCAGTAGGAAGAACGGCGTCTATGGCTACACCTTC.

J is TRBJ2-1 and V is TRBV7-8; D is unresolved. The CDR3 covers 12 residues. Germline CDR1 reads SGHVS; CDR2 reads FQNEAQ. Between the trimmed V and J ends, which lost 5 bases and 12 bases, there was a span of 14 bases. Written as DNA, the CDR3 is TGTGCCAGCAGCCCCGACGTGGTTAGGCAGTTCTTC. Amino acid sequence: CASSPDVVRQFF.

The rearrangement uses TRBV10-3 and TRBJ2-4; possible D gene TRBD1, 5 bases. Looked up from germline, CDR1 is ENHRY and CDR2 is SYGVKD. V lost 2 bases and J lost 3, with 11 bases in between. This CDR3 spans 15 amino acids. CDR3 in amino acids: CAISEADTGKNIQYF. The DNA of the CDR3 is TGTGCCATCAGTGAGGCCGACACAGGCAAAAACATTCAGTACTTC.

On this clone: Germline and junction disagree at one end, which may indicate a read error. The chain couples TRBV7-8 to TRBJ1-1, with 11 bases identical to TRBD1. CDR1 is SGHVS, CDR2 FQNEAQ, per germline. The CDR3 extends over 12 amino acids. The DNA of the CDR3 is TGTGCCAGCAGCTTAACGGACAGGGGGCCCATGTTT. Its translation: CASSLTDRGPMF. The variable domain in full, completed from reference TRBV7-8 and TRBJ1-1, reads GAGVSQSPRYKVAKRGQDVALRCDPISGHVSLFWYQQALGQGPEFLTYFQNEAQLDKSGLPSDRFFAERPEGSVSTLKIQRTQQEDSAVYLCASSLTDRGPMFGQGTRLTVV.

The genes are TRBV4-2 and TRBJ2-5; 8 nucleotides align to TRBD1. Trimming removed 6 bases from V and 4 bases from J; junction bases left unmatched: 4. The CDR3 loop spans 13 amino acids. CDR1 is LGHNA and CDR2 is YNFKEQ in the germline V gene. The CDR3 protein is CASRDTGGETQYF. DNA for the CDR3: TGTGCCAGCAGGGACACAGGGGGAGAGACCCAGTACTTC.

The chain combines TRBV30 with TRBJ2-5; weak D call: TRBD1 (6 bases). Germline V gene sequence: CDR1 GTSNPN, CDR2 SVGIG (reference sequence). Trimming shortened V by 0 bases and J by 0 bases, and 17 bases separated the two germline ends. The CDR3 loop spans 17 amino acids. CDR3 DNA: TGTGCCTGGAGTGTTCCCCGGGACACAGGTTACCAAGAGACCCAGTACTTC. Amino acid sequence: CAWSVPRDTGYQETQYF. Together with reference TRBV30 and TRBJ2-5, the CDR3 gives the full variable domain: SQTIHQWPATLVQPVGSPLSLECTVEGTSNPNLYWYRQAAGRGLQLLFYSVGIGQISSEVPQNLSASRPQDRQFILSSKKLLLSDSGFYLCAWSVPRDTGYQETQYFGPGTRLLVL.

The chain recombines TRBV6-1 with TRBJ1-1; no reliable D call. Per the germline V gene, CDR1 is MNHNS and CDR2 is SASEGT. This CDR3 is 13 amino acids long. Between the trimmed V and J ends, which lost 8 bases and 1 base, there was a span of 11 bases. The CDR3 region has the DNA TGTGCCAGCCAAACCGGATCGAACACTGAAGCTTTCTTT. It encodes CASQTGSNTEAFF.

This clone was observed a single time. The chain couples TRBV28 to TRBJ2-7, with D possibly TRBD2 on 5 matching bases. This CDR3 is built from 15 residues. Trimming removed 8 bases from V and 1 base from J, with 18 bases in between. Per germline, CDR1 MDHEN and CDR2 SYDVKM. The CDR3 sequence is CASDGGGSGSYEQYF. The CDR3 nucleotides are TGTGCCAGCGATGGAGGCGGATCCGGTTCCTACGAGCAGTACTTC. Full variable domain (missing parts from reference TRBV28 and TRBJ2-7): DVKVTQSSRYLVKRTGEKVFLECVQDMDHENMFWYRQDPGLGLRLIYFSYDVKMKEKGDIPEGYSVSREKKERFSLILESASTNQTSMYLCASDGGGSGSYEQYFGPGTRLTVT.

This sequence joins TRBV27 and TRBJ2-3, with 10 bases identical to TRBD2. This CDR3 contains 15 residues. J gave up 2 bases and V 4 bases, and 3 bases lay outside the gene matches. In germline, CDR1 is MNHEY, CDR2 SMNVEV (reference sequence). In DNA form, the CDR3 reads TGTGCCAGCAGTTACCTAGCGGGGGACACAGATACGCAGTATTTT. This sequence encodes CASSYLAGDTDTQYF.

V gene TRBV19 combines with J gene TRBJ2-1; 7 bases align to TRBD2. The V and J ends lost 4 bases and 2 bases, in that order; junction bases with no gene match: 2. This CDR3 comprises 14 residues. From germline, CDR1 is LNHDA and CDR2 SQIVND (reference sequence). This CDR3 reads CASSKAGAYNEQFF. In nucleotides, the CDR3 is TGTGCCAGTAGTAAGGCGGGAGCCTACAATGAGCAGTTCTTC.

The genes are TRBV15 and TRBJ2-3; a weak D match, TRBD2 (7 bases). Germline V gene lookup returns CDR1 LNHNV and CDR2 YYDKDF (reference sequence). The CDR3 has 15 residues. The V and J ends lost 8 bases and 0 bases respectively, with 15 bases between them. The CDR3 coding sequence is TGTGCCACCGGACAGACAGCGGGAAGCACAGATACGCAGTATTTT. This translates into CATGQTAGSTDTQYF.